These 23 T cell receptor beta chains came from one sample sequenced in a study of cytomegalovirus exposure and HLA in healthy donors (dated 2017 in TCRdb). The library was built by means of the immunoSEQ multiplex PCR assay. A mixture of 60 forward primers for TCR Vbeta segments and 13 reverse primers for TCR Jbeta segments was used in the multiplex PCR. TCRdb obtained this table from immuneACCESS and retained in-frame rearrangements with V and J assigned. These tables miss some clones; where compared with another copy, unresolved V genes account for less than half of the shortfall, and the remainder is unexplained. Recorded for this sample are 200,000 to 250,000 clones; over 65% of them occurred a single time. The ten largest make up less than 3.5% of the sample. Sequenced: PBMCs. The receptors were sampled from a woman aged 60-75 years in good health and CMV-seropositive.

CDR3 sequence (DNA): TGCGCCAGCAGCACGGCCAGGATGGGGAACACTGAAGCTTTCTTT. Its protein is CASSTARMGNTEAFF. The chain is built from TRBV5-1 and TRBJ1-1; D unclear. There are 15 residues in the CDR3. Germline V gene sequence: CDR1 SGHRS, CDR2 YFSETQ. Trimming cost V 4 bases and J 1 base, with 14 bases left between them.

The chain joins TRBV27 to TRBJ2-1, with 7 bases fitting TRBD1. Germline lookup yields CDR1 MNHEY and CDR2 SMNVEV (reference sequence). This CDR3 comprises 19 residues. The V gene end was trimmed by 6 bases and the J gene end by 0 bases; junction bases not matched to a gene: 17. The CDR3 coding sequence is TGTGCCAGCAGCCAGGTCCGGGACAGCTACCGAATCTCCTACAATGAGCAGTTCTTC. Translation gives CASSQVRDSYRISYNEQFF.

This chain joins TRBV4-2 and TRBJ2-3; maybe TRBD1 (5 bases). CDR3 length equals 15 residues. Germline V CDR1 and CDR2: LGHNA, YNFKEQ. The V end was cut by 3 bases, the J end by 2 bases, with 12 bases between. The CDR3 region has the DNA TGTGCCAGCAGCCATCCTGACAGAGACACAGATACGCAGTATTTT. Translating gives CASSHPDRDTDTQYF.

CDR3 protein: CASSIGTNEAFF. CDR3 nucleotide sequence: TGTGCCAGTAGTATCGGGACAAATGAAGCTTTCTTT. The V and J genes are TRBV19 and TRBJ1-1; D may be TRBD1 (6 bases). The ends were cut back, 3 bases at V and 7 bases at J, with 9 bases in the middle. CDR1 LNHDA and CDR2 SQIVND come from the germline V gene (reference sequence). The CDR3 consists of 12 residues.

In DNA, the CDR3 is TGTGCCAGCAGTGATGGGTTAGCGGGAGTCTATGAGCAGTTCTTC. Its translation: CASSDGLAGVYEQFF. The chain combines TRBV2 with TRBJ2-1, with 9 bases aligning to TRBD2. This CDR3 is 15 amino acids long. The germline V gene has CDR1 SNHLY and CDR2 FYNNEI. V shed 3 bases, J shed 8 bases, and the junction held 8 bases outside the gene matches.

The chain employs TRBV5-1 and TRBJ1-6, with 9 bases fitting TRBD1. The V gene's germline CDR1 is SGHRS and CDR2 YFSETQ. The CDR3 totals 16 residues. V shed 2 bases and J 7 bases; nucleotides not matched to a gene: 7. CDR3 DNA sequence: TGCGCCAGCAGCTTATTCTCCGGGACAGGGAATTCACCCCTCCACTTT. Residues: CASSLFSGTGNSPLHF.

V and J are TRBV5-1 and TRBJ2-5; tentative D call: TRBD2 (5 bases). V lost 0 bases and J lost 2, with 11 bases in between. Germline CDR1 SGHRS, CDR2 YFSETQ. This CDR3 has 15 amino acids. The CDR3 region has the DNA TGCGCCAGCAGCTTGGCGGGGAGCAGACAAGAGACCCAGTACTTC. Its translation is CASSLAGSRQETQYF.

This clone was counted only a few times. The chain uses TRBV5-4 and TRBJ2-2; the match to TRBD2 covers 11 bases. The CDR3 contains 16 residues. Germline V gives CDR1 SGHNT, CDR2 YYREEE (reference sequence). The trim removed 4 bases at V and 1 base at J, leaving 3 bases unmatched. Here the CDR3 DNA reads TGTGCCAGCAGCCCGGGACTAGCGGTGAACACCGGGGAGCTGTTTTTT. Its protein product is CASSPGLAVNTGELFF.

The chain recombines TRBV30 with TRBJ2-7, with D perhaps matching TRBD2 (6 bases). The CDR3 loop spans 12 amino acids. V lost 3 bases to trimming and J lost 7 bases, with 13 bases between them. Germline V gives CDR1 GTSNPN, CDR2 SVGIG (reference sequence). The CDR3 DNA reads TGTGCCTGGAGCATGGTTGGGGGGGAGCAGTACTTC. As protein: CAWSMVGGEQYF. The full variable domain, in which reference TRBV30 and TRBJ2-7 provide the parts outside the CDR3, is SQTIHQWPATLVQPVGSPLSLECTVEGTSNPNLYWYRQAAGRGLQLLFYSVGIGQISSEVPQNLSASRPQDRQFILSSKKLLLSDSGFYLCAWSMVGGEQYFGPGTRLTVT.

About this clone itself: The junction departs from germline at one end; a sequencing error may be responsible. The chain has TRBV7-9 and TRBJ2-7, with 8 bases lining up with TRBD1. The CDR3 totals 15 residues. Germline V gene sequence: CDR1 SEHNR, CDR2 FQNEAQ (reference sequence). CDR3 coding DNA: TGTTCCAGCAGTGGAGGGGGGACAGGTTACTACGAGCAGTACTTC. Translation: CSSSGGGTGYYEQYF.

This clone was counted a single time. This chain connects TRBV7-9 to TRBJ2-7; 9 bases fit TRBD2. CDR1 and CDR2 from the germline V gene are SEHNR and FQNEAQ (reference sequence). J was trimmed by 3 bases and V by 7 bases; bases with no gene match: 10. The CDR3 contains 15 residues. CDR3 in amino acids: CASIISASGDYEQYF. The CDR3, as DNA: TGTGCCAGCATCATCTCGGCTAGCGGGGACTACGAGCAGTACTTC.

V and J are TRBV7-2 and TRBJ2-7; perhaps TRBD2 as D (6 bases). The CDR3 spans 13 residues. Trimming left V 1 base short and J 7 bases short, with 11 bases between. Germline CDR1 reads SGHTA; CDR2 reads FQGNSA. The CDR3 sequence: CASSLGEEGEQYF. The DNA of the CDR3 is TGTGCCAGCAGCTTAGGGGAGGAGGGGGAGCAGTACTTC.

This sequence joins TRBV9 and TRBJ1-6; 9 bases agree with TRBD1. This CDR3 has 15 amino acids. The germline V gene encodes CDR1 SGDLS and CDR2 YYNGEE. J was trimmed by 9 bases and V by 5 bases; bases with no gene match: 9. The CDR3 DNA sequence: TGTGCCAGCAGTTCGGCCGGGACAGGGTCTTCACCCCTCCACTTT. It codes for CASSSAGTGSSPLHF.

The chain uses TRBV19 and TRBJ2-7; tentatively, D is TRBD1 (5 bases). Germline lookup yields CDR1 LNHDA and CDR2 SQIVND (reference sequence). V lost 1 base, J lost 5 bases, and 12 bases lay in between. CDR3 length: 14 amino acids. The CDR3 sequence is CASSIGRGRDEQYF. CDR3 nucleotide sequence: TGTGCCAGTAGTATAGGTAGGGGAAGGGACGAGCAGTACTTC. Looking up the rest from reference TRBV19 and TRBJ2-7 gives the full variable domain: DGGITQSPKYLFRKEGQNVTLSCEQNLNHDAMYWYRQDPGQGLRLIYYSQIVNDFQKGDIAEGYSVSREKKESFPLTVTSAQKNPTAFYLCASSIGRGRDEQYFGPGTRLTVT.

The chain is built from TRBV6-1 and TRBJ2-3; D possibly corresponds to TRBD2 (5 bases). V gave up 2 bases and J gave up 2 bases, with 11 bases separating them. Germline V gene lookup returns CDR1 MNHNS and CDR2 SASEGT. This CDR3 contains 15 residues. CDR3 nucleotide sequence: TGTGCCAGCAGTGAACAAGGAGGCGCCACAGATACGCAGTATTTT. This sequence encodes CASSEQGGATDTQYF.

The chain uses TRBV5-1 and TRBJ2-5, with 8 bases that match TRBD2. The J call may be incorrect, as the DNA end agrees better with TRBJ2-7. Germline V CDR1 and CDR2: SGHRS, YFSETQ. The CDR3 has 16 residues. CDR3 protein: CASNVVAGGRSYEQYF. The CDR3 DNA follows: TGCGCCAGCAACGTCGTTGCGGGGGGCCGTTCCTACGAGCAGTACTTC.

This rearrangement joins TRBV7-2 to TRBJ2-3; 11 nucleotides line up with TRBD2. This CDR3 contains 17 residues. Germline V CDR1 and CDR2: SGHTA, FQGNSA. The V and J ends lost 4 bases and 0 bases, in that order; junction bases with no gene match: 6. The CDR3 region is CASSSRLAGSSTDTQYF. DNA for the CDR3: TGTGCCAGCAGCTCCCGACTAGCGGGGTCTAGCACAGATACGCAGTATTTT.

J is TRBJ2-3 and V is TRBV30; 7 nucleotides line up with TRBD1. The CDR3 is 13 amino acids. Germline values: CDR1 GTSNPN, CDR2 SVGIG (reference sequence). With 3 bases clipped from V and 10 bases from J, the junction kept 10 bases outside the gene matches. CDR3 in DNA: TGTGCCTGGAGCCTGACAGGGAATCTTGCGCAGTATTTT. It encodes CAWSLTGNLAQYF. Full variable domain (missing parts from reference TRBV30 and TRBJ2-3): SQTIHQWPATLVQPVGSPLSLECTVEGTSNPNLYWYRQAAGRGLQLLFYSVGIGQISSEVPQNLSASRPQDRQFILSSKKLLLSDSGFYLCAWSLTGNLAQYFGPGTRLTVL.

The rearrangement uses TRBV5-1 and TRBJ2-3; maybe TRBD1 (6 bases). The CDR3 covers 17 residues. V shed 4 bases and J shed 4 bases, with 22 bases lying between them. Germline CDR1 and CDR2: SGHRS and YFSETQ. The CDR3 here is CASSPAVPGTPPDTQYF. CDR3 DNA: TGCGCCAGCAGCCCCGCAGTCCCGGGGACACCGCCAGATACGCAGTATTTT.

The genes are TRBV30 and TRBJ1-5; D is perhaps TRBD1 (5 bases). Trimming shortened V by 2 bases and J by 2 bases, and 10 bases separated the two germline ends. The germline V gene has CDR1 GTSNPN and CDR2 SVGIG (reference sequence). The CDR3 length is 14 residues. CDR3 coding DNA: TGTGCCTGGAGTACCCTACAGGGCAATCAGCCCCAGCATTTT. It yields the protein CAWSTLQGNQPQHF.

The chain combines TRBV28 with TRBJ2-3; D might be TRBD1 (6 bases). Trimming took off 8 bases at V and 4 bases at J, with 22 bases between the two ends. The V gene's germline CDR1 is MDHEN and CDR2 SYDVKM. The CDR3 spans 16 residues. CDR3 coding DNA: TGTGCCAGCTCTCTAACCCCAGGGGTAACCGCAGATACGCAGTATTTT. Residues: CASSLTPGVTADTQYF.

This clone was seen just once. The rearrangement joins TRBV5-6 to TRBJ2-2; unclear D gene. Germline V lookup: CDR1 SGHDT, CDR2 YYEEEE. The V and J ends lost 6 bases and 0 bases respectively, with 12 bases between them. The CDR3 covers 15 residues. The CDR3 sequence: CASTMRLTNTGELFF. CDR3 nucleotides: TGTGCCAGCACCATGCGGTTGACGAACACCGGGGAGCTGTTTTTT.

The chain couples TRBV19 to TRBJ1-2, with a possible D match to TRBD1 (6 bases). Between the trimmed V and J ends, which lost 6 bases and 7 bases, there was a span of 12 bases. In germline, CDR1 is LNHDA, CDR2 SQIVND (reference sequence). This CDR3 region has 12 residues. CDR3 DNA: TGTGCCAGTAGCCGGACAGTGGGTGGCTACACCTTC. This encodes CASSRTVGGYTF.